This T cell receptor beta chain was documented in a study of T cells after yellow fever vaccination. Study-wide findings and caveats: Compared with primary, the secondary response was weaker and peaked at day 5, not 15. Booster samples showed a return of most primary-vaccination clones (approximately 95% CD4, about 88% CD8).

This clonotype occurred many times. Its cognate antigen is unknown. The CDR3 has 14 amino acids. V gave up 6 bases and J gave up 0 bases; unmatched junction bases: 5. Looked up from germline, CDR1 is DFQATT and CDR2 is SNEGSKA (reference sequence). Via MiXCR, TCRdb re-called the 5' RACE reads, giving one row per CDR3 protein. Of around 300,000 distinct CDR3 sequences listed, roughly 4.3% are singletons. This sequence was found in a man between 18 and 35 years old who received the YFV17D yellow fever vaccine. J is TRBJ2-1 and V is TRBV20-1; TRBD1 matches 7 bases. This specimen consisted of PBMCs, obtained 5 days after the yellow fever booster vaccination. The CDR3 DNA reads TGCAGTGCCCGGACAGGAATCTCCTACAATGAGCAGTTCTTC. Its protein is CSARTGISYNEQFF.